This section outlines one TCR beta chain sequence together with its context. Its antigen is undetermined. The source of the sample is a study of T-cell memory formation after mild COVID-19. Study-wide context: TCR clusters were largely donor specific. Whole-study findings and limits: Memory sampled before infection contained some responding clones, suggesting cross-reactive memory joined.

TCRdb fed the 5' RACE reads into MiXCR, producing one record per CDR3 protein. The sample has hundreds of thousands of distinct CDR3 sequences; about 16% are singletons. The CDR3 runs to 15 residues. Per the germline V gene, CDR1 is ENHRY and CDR2 is SYGVKD. Trimming cost V 4 bases and J 4 bases, with 15 bases left between them. The specimen sequenced was PBMCs or a T cell subset sorted from them (not recorded which). This rearrangement joins TRBV10-3 to TRBJ2-3, with D tentatively TRBD2 (7 bases). This receptor was obtained from a man between 18 and 29 years old who had mild COVID-19 (a few samples of this study predate the infection). Cell type and time point are not known. DNA for the CDR3: TGTGCCATCAGTGCCACCGGGGGGCGGTCAGATACGCAGTATTTT. As protein: CAISATGGRSDTQYF.